Following are 28 T cell receptor beta chains from one sample sequenced in a study of neurological immune-mediated disorders. A single record per CDR3 protein comes from TCRdb applying MiXCR to the 5' RACE reads. The repertoire includes about 55,000 distinct CDR3 sequences, 4% of them detected once, and about 1.9% sits in the top ten. Sample: CD4+ T cells from blood. The receptors come from a woman aged 40 to 55 with multiple sclerosis.

This clonotype was observed many times. V and J are TRBV20-1 and TRBJ2-5; a possible D gene is TRBD1 (5 bases). CDR1 and CDR2 from the germline V gene are DFQATT and SNEGSKA (reference sequence). Trimming took off 3 bases at V and 1 base at J, with 6 bases between the two ends. This CDR3 is built from 12 residues. The CDR3 sequence: CSARGLQETQYF. The DNA for the CDR3 is TGCAGTGCTAGGGGGCTCCAAGAGACCCAGTACTTC.

This clonotype showed up many times. The gene calls are TRBV7-2 and TRBJ1-5, with D unclear. The CDR3 spans 15 residues. V lost 5 bases and J lost 1, with 12 bases in between. Germline CDR1 SGHTA, CDR2 FQGNSA. Here the CDR3 DNA reads TGTGCCAGCAGCCCCCGAGGAGGGAGCAATCAGCCCCAGCATTTT. As protein: CASSPRGGSNQPQHF.

Turning to this clonotype: A read error may produce the germline difference seen at one junction end. The V gene is TRBV3-1, the J gene TRBJ1-6, with 9 bases matching TRBD1. This CDR3 comprises 14 residues. CDR1 and CDR2 from the germline V gene are LGHDT and YNNKEL (reference sequence). The CDR3 DNA is TGTGCCAGCACCCAAGGGACAGGGCACTCACCCCTCCACTTT. Protein sequence: CASTQGTGHSPLHF.

This clonotype was picked up many times. The chain uses TRBV5-1 and TRBJ1-2, with D hard to call. The CDR3 runs to 13 residues. Germline CDR1 reads SGHRS; CDR2 reads YFSETQ. Trimming removed 2 bases from V and 2 bases from J, with 7 bases in between. CDR3: CASSLQWNYGYTF. The CDR3 nucleotides are TGCGCCAGCAGCTTACAGTGGAACTATGGCTACACCTTC.

This clonotype was detected ten times or more. The chain couples TRBV29-1 to TRBJ1-1, with 9 bases matching TRBD1. Per germline, CDR1 SQVTM and CDR2 ANQGSEA. Trimming removed 4 bases from V and 3 bases from J; junction bases left unmatched: 3. The CDR3 is 13 amino acids. The CDR3 reads CSVAGQGDTEAFF. The CDR3, as DNA: TGCAGCGTTGCGGGACAGGGTGACACTGAAGCTTTCTTT.

This clonotype was detected ten times or more. The chain recombines TRBV6-1 with TRBJ1-4; D is ambiguous. The V gene's germline CDR1 is MNHNS and CDR2 SASEGT. This CDR3 has 13 amino acids. With 5 bases removed from V and 4 bases from J, the gap between germline ends came to 8 bases. The CDR3 bases are TGTGCCAGCAGTTCTCAGCGTAATGAAAAACTGTTTTTT. Protein: CASSSQRNEKLFF.

This clonotype was seen repeatedly, ten times or more. The chain has TRBV7-9 and TRBJ2-1; no clear D. The CDR3 has 13 residues. Germline loops: CDR1 SEHNR, CDR2 FQNEAQ (reference sequence). V dropped 4 bases and J dropped 3 bases, with 7 bases sitting between them. The CDR3 nucleotides are TGTGCCAGCAGCTCCACCATCTACAATGAGCAGTTCTTC. Translating gives CASSSTIYNEQFF.

Ten or more counts support this clonotype. The chain combines TRBV3-1 with TRBJ2-6, with TRBD2 matching 9 bases. V shed 1 base, J shed 0 bases, and the junction held 13 bases outside the gene matches. The CDR3 totals 21 residues. In germline, CDR1 is LGHDT, CDR2 YNNKEL (reference sequence). The CDR3 region has the DNA TGTGCCAGCAGCCAAGGAGCGGGGGGACGAATCGGTAGCTCTGGGGCCAACGTCCTGACTTTC. Translating it yields CASSQGAGGRIGSSGANVLTF.

Ten or more counts support this clonotype. The chain has TRBV9 and TRBJ2-1, with TRBD1 matching 9 bases. After removal of 4 bases from V and 1 base from J, the junction contained 3 bases not matched to a gene. The CDR3 has 15 amino acids. Germline V gene sequence: CDR1 SGDLS, CDR2 YYNGEE. CDR3 region: CASSPGTGSYNEQFF. CDR3 DNA sequence: TGTGCCAGCAGCCCCGGGACAGGGTCCTACAATGAGCAGTTCTTC. The full variable domain, completed using reference TRBV9 and TRBJ2-1, is DSGVTQTPKHLITATGQRVTLRCSPRSGDLSVYWYQQSLDQGLQFLIQYYNGEERAKGNILERFSAQQFPDLHSELNLSSLELGDSALYFCASSPGTGSYNEQFFGPGTRLTVL.

This clonotype occurred many times. This chain connects TRBV3-1 to TRBJ2-7, with D perhaps matching TRBD1 (6 bases). The CDR3 totals 14 residues. V was trimmed by 1 base and J by 2 bases, leaving 9 bases between them. The V gene's germline CDR1 is LGHDT and CDR2 YNNKEL (reference sequence). CDR3 coding DNA: TGTGCCAGCAGCCAAGGTAGGGGGACCTACGAGCAGTACTTC. Translation: CASSQGRGTYEQYF.

This clonotype was seen ten or more times. The V call is TRBV29-1, the J call TRBJ1-1; 11 positions agree with TRBD1. Germline lookup yields CDR1 SQVTM and CDR2 ANQGSEA. Germline trimming cut 7 bases from V and 4 bases from J; bases unmatched to any gene: 8. The CDR3 spans 14 residues. The CDR3: CSARTGGGSTEAFF. CDR3 sequence (DNA): TGCAGCGCTCGGACAGGGGGCGGAAGCACTGAAGCTTTCTTT.

This clonotype was recorded at least ten times. The rearrangement links TRBV5-1 to TRBJ2-1; D call uncertain. The germline gives CDR1 SGHRS, CDR2 YFSETQ. The CDR3 sequence is 13 residues long. Trimming took off 1 base at V and 4 bases at J, with 6 bases between the two ends. The CDR3 here is CASSLSEYNEQFF. CDR3 DNA: TGCGCCAGCAGCTTGAGCGAATACAATGAGCAGTTCTTC.

Many counts were recorded for this clonotype. V gene TRBV20-1 combines with J gene TRBJ2-7, with D perhaps matching TRBD1 or TRBD2 (5 bases each). The germline V gene encodes CDR1 DFQATT and CDR2 SNEGSKA (reference sequence). The V end was cut by 1 base, the J end by 4 bases, with 11 bases between. This CDR3 region has 13 residues. The CDR3 reads CSARGDRGYEQYF. The CDR3 region has the DNA TGCAGTGCTAGAGGGGACCGGGGTTACGAGCAGTACTTC.

This clonotype was counted ten times or more. This sequence joins TRBV3-1 and TRBJ2-1, with a weak D call TRBD2 (6 bases). The CDR3 has 13 amino acids. V was clipped by 0 bases and J by 14 bases, with 14 bases between them. Germline assignment: CDR1 LGHDT and CDR2 YNNKEL (reference sequence). CDR3 amino acids: CASSQDFPRGKFF. The DNA of the CDR3 is TGTGCCAGCAGCCAAGATTTCCCCCGGGGGAAGTTCTTC.

The gene calls are TRBV7-9 and TRBJ2-7; 9 bases are shared with TRBD2. Looked up from germline, CDR1 is SEHNR and CDR2 is FQNEAQ (reference sequence). Trimming removed 2 bases from V and 6 bases from J; junction bases left unmatched: 14. The CDR3 has 17 amino acids. CDR3 DNA sequence: TGTGCCAGCAGCTTATATCCGGAGGCTAGCGGGGCGTCCGAGCAGTACTTC. It specifies CASSLYPEASGASEQYF.

This clonotype was counted ten times or more. The genes are TRBV15 and TRBJ2-1, with D possibly TRBD2 on 5 matching bases. Trimming took 0 bases from V and 8 from J, leaving 14 bases between them. CDR1 is LNHNV and CDR2 is YYDKDF in the germline V gene (reference sequence). There are 15 residues in the CDR3. The CDR3 loop reads CATSRDGTSYHEQFF. DNA for the CDR3: TGTGCCACCAGCAGAGATGGAACTAGTTATCATGAGCAGTTCTTC.

This clonotype was seen repeatedly, ten times or more. This sequence joins TRBV5-1 and TRBJ2-5; 10 bases fit TRBD2. Per the germline V gene, CDR1 is SGHRS and CDR2 is YFSETQ. The CDR3 is made up of 14 amino acids. V shed 4 bases, J shed 3 bases, and the junction held 3 bases outside the gene matches. The DNA of the CDR3 is TGCGCCAGCAGCCGCGGACTAGCGGAAGAGACCCAGTACTTC. Amino acid sequence: CASSRGLAEETQYF. Using reference TRBV5-1 and TRBJ2-5 for the parts outside the CDR3, the full variable domain is KAGVTQTPRYLIKTRGQQVTLSCSPISGHRSVSWYQQTPGQGLQFLFEYFSETQRNKGNFPGRFSGRQFSNSRSEMNVSTLELGDSALYLCASSRGLAEETQYFGPGTRLLVL.

This clonotype was seen ten or more times. The chain has TRBV12-3 or TRBV12-4 and TRBJ2-2; the D is unclear. This CDR3 is built from 13 residues. V lost 5 bases to trimming and J lost 8 bases, with 12 bases between them. As DNA, the CDR3 is TGTGCCAGCAGTCCCGACTCCCGGGGGGAGCTGTTTTTT. Its translation: CASSPDSRGELFF.

The chain links TRBV21-1 to TRBJ2-7; TRBD2, the table's D call, was not compared with the DNA. TRBV21-1 has pseudogene status. This CDR3 has 18 residues. The CDR3 DNA reads as TGTGCCAAACGCTGGGCTAGCGGGAGGGCCATTATTTCCTACGAGCAGTACTTC. It translates to CAKRWASGRAIISYEQYF.

This clonotype was seen repeatedly, ten times or more. The chain links TRBV20-1 to TRBJ1-1; no reliable D call. The CDR3 is made up of 11 amino acids. The V end was cut by 8 bases, the J end by 1 base, with 8 bases between. CDR1 is DFQATT and CDR2 is SNEGSKA in the germline V gene (reference sequence). The CDR3 here is CSRKGNTEAFF. The CDR3 DNA reads TGCAGTAGGAAGGGGAACACTGAAGCTTTCTTT.

In this sample, this clonotype turned up many times. One end of the junction fails to match germline, which may point to a read error. The V call is TRBV3-1, the J call TRBJ2-7; D is unclear. The CDR3 extends over 8 amino acids. CDR1 is LGHDT and CDR2 is YNNKEL in the germline V gene (reference sequence). The CDR3 nucleotides are TGTGCCAGCAGCCAAGCGATCTTC. Its translation is CASSQAIF.

The sample holds many counts of this clonotype. This rearrangement joins TRBV14 to TRBJ1-2, with no clear D. V dropped 3 bases and J dropped 3 bases, with 8 bases sitting between them. The CDR3 runs 13 residues. In germline, CDR1 is SGHDN, CDR2 FVKESK. This CDR3 reads CASSQLGDYGYTF. In DNA, the CDR3 is TGTGCCAGCAGCCAGTTGGGAGACTATGGCTACACCTTC.

This clonotype has at least ten counts. The J gene is TRBJ2-3, the V gene TRBV20-1, with D perhaps matching TRBD2 (6 bases). This CDR3 spans 15 amino acids. V shed 1 base and J shed 6 bases, with 17 bases lying between them. Germline-derived CDR1 and CDR2 are DFQATT and SNEGSKA (reference sequence). CDR3 sequence (DNA): TGCAGTGCTAGAGGCGGGACTGGAGGGTCGGATACGCAGTATTTT. It specifies CSARGGTGGSDTQYF.

This clonotype came up many times. The chain joins TRBV5-1 to TRBJ1-1; possible D gene TRBD1, 6 bases. This CDR3 has 13 amino acids. The V end lost 7 bases, the J end lost 1 base, and 11 bases lay between the germline ends. The germline CDR1 and CDR2 sequences are SGHRS and YFSETQ. The CDR3 region has the DNA TGCGCCAGCTGGCTGGACAGGAACACTGAAGCTTTCTTT. The encoded protein is CASWLDRNTEAFF.

There are many counts of this clonotype. The chain uses TRBV10-3 and TRBJ1-1, with 11 nucleotides matching TRBD1. The CDR3 length is 14 residues. J gave up 4 bases and V 11 bases, and 9 bases lay outside the gene matches. The germline gives CDR1 ENHRY, CDR2 SYGVKD. The CDR3 region is CASRAGTGGTEAFF. The CDR3 region has the DNA TGTGCCTCCCGGGCCGGGACAGGGGGCACTGAAGCTTTCTTT.

This clonotype was counted many times. V gene TRBV28 combines with J gene TRBJ1-1, with no clear D. Germline-derived CDR1 and CDR2 are MDHEN and SYDVKM. V was trimmed by 7 bases and J by 2 bases, leaving 14 bases between them. This CDR3 comprises 14 residues. The CDR3 nucleotides are TGTGCCAGCACCCCCCCGCTGCGCAACACTGAAGCTTTCTTT. Translated, it gives CASTPPLRNTEAFF.

This clonotype was counted ten times or more. The rearrangement joins TRBV5-1 to TRBJ2-3; 7 bases align to TRBD2. V lost 5 bases to trimming and J lost 3 bases; unmatched junction nucleotides: 6. This CDR3 is built from 14 residues. The germline CDR1 and CDR2 sequences are SGHRS and YFSETQ. The CDR3 DNA reads as TGCGCCAGCAGAAGCGGGGTAAATACAGATACGCAGTATTTT. Its protein is CASRSGVNTDTQYF.

This clonotype appeared many times. The chain combines TRBV6-1 with TRBJ1-1; the match to TRBD1 covers 8 bases. The V gene end was trimmed by 3 bases and the J gene end by 11 bases; junction bases not matched to a gene: 2. Germline V gene lookup returns CDR1 MNHNS and CDR2 SASEGT. This CDR3 contains 11 residues. Here the CDR3 reads CASSEDRDAFF. The CDR3 DNA sequence: TGTGCCAGCAGTGAGGACAGGGATGCTTTCTTT.